Presented here are 22 T cell receptor beta chains from one specimen sequenced in a study of glioma-infiltrating T cells. The iRepertoire nested amplicon-rescue multiplex PCR amplified TCR alpha and beta CDR3s from RNA. In TCRdb, the multiplex PCR reads were re-called with MiXCR into one record per CDR3 protein. This repertoire shows approximately 100,000 distinct CDR3 sequences, approximately 28% found once; its top ten account for approximately 43%. Sequenced material: glioma tissue, nonneoplastic brain tissue, or PBMCs (not recorded which). These receptors were obtained from a human donor with low-grade glioma or glioblastoma, undergoing nonglioma brain surgery, or in good health (not recorded which).

This clonotype came up a few times. This rearrangement joins TRBV5-4 to TRBJ1-1; D is ambiguous. The CDR3 is 13 amino acids. With 4 bases removed from V and 4 bases from J, the gap between germline ends came to 11 bases. The germline V gene encodes CDR1 SGHNT and CDR2 YYREEE (reference sequence). The CDR3, as DNA: TGTGCCAGCAGCGGACCGACCTTCACTGAAGCTTTCTTT. Translating it yields CASSGPTFTEAFF.

There are many counts of this clonotype. The chain combines TRBV20-1 with TRBJ1-1, with D maybe TRBD1 (6 bases). Trimming stripped 4 bases from V and 8 bases from J, with 8 bases between. This CDR3 comprises 10 residues. Germline loops: CDR1 DFQATT, CDR2 SNEGSKA (reference sequence). The CDR3 sequence: CSATTGEAFF. CDR3 nucleotides: TGCAGTGCTACGACAGGCGAAGCTTTCTTT.

There are many counts of this clonotype. CDR3 nucleotides: TGTGCCAGCAGTCCCTGGGACAGGGGACAAGAGACCCAGTACTTC. As protein: CASSPWDRGQETQYF. The V call is TRBV27, the J call TRBJ2-5, with 10 bases that match TRBD1. The CDR3 runs 15 residues. CDR1 is MNHEY and CDR2 is SMNVEV in the germline V gene (reference sequence). The ends lost 5 bases at V and 2 bases at J; junction bases unmatched: 5.

This clonotype showed up many times. This chain connects TRBV6-6 to TRBJ2-5, with TRBD1 matching 9 bases. The CDR3 loop spans 16 amino acids. V lost 0 bases and J lost 5; bases outside the gene matches: 7. CDR1 and CDR2 from the germline V gene are MNHNY and SVGAGI (reference sequence). Written as DNA, the CDR3 is TGTGCCAGCAGTTACTCGTACGACGGACAGGGGGAGACCCAGTACTTC. The encoded protein is CASSYSYDGQGETQYF.

The V gene is TRBV29-1, the J gene TRBJ1-1; D is possibly TRBD1 (5 bases). The CDR3 consists of 13 residues. Trimming stripped 4 bases from V and 3 bases from J, with 12 bases between. Germline V CDR1 and CDR2: SQVTM, ANQGSEA. The CDR3 protein is CSVGQGVDTEAFF. CDR3 DNA: TGCAGCGTTGGTCAGGGAGTAGACACTGAAGCTTTCTTT.

This clonotype has ten or more counts. The chain couples TRBV6-1 to TRBJ1-2; D is unclear. The V gene's germline CDR1 is MNHNS and CDR2 SASEGT. This CDR3 is 12 amino acids long. The germline V and J ends were trimmed by 8 bases and 3 bases, with 10 bases remaining between them. CDR3: CASSDPDYGYTF. As DNA, the CDR3 is TGTGCCAGCTCGGACCCCGACTATGGCTACACCTTC.

This clonotype was observed many times. The J gene is TRBJ2-1, the V gene TRBV6-1; TRBD1 might be the D (5 bases). Trimming took off 6 bases at V and 0 bases at J, with 12 bases between the two ends. From germline, CDR1 is MNHNS and CDR2 SASEGT. The CDR3 covers 15 residues. The CDR3 reads CASSRTHRSYNEQFF. The DNA for the CDR3 is TGTGCCAGCAGCCGGACACATCGCTCCTACAATGAGCAGTTCTTC.

Many counts were recorded for this clonotype. The CDR3 reads CASSLDRGHYEQYF. The DNA of the CDR3 is TGTGCCAGCAGCCTTGACAGGGGTCACTACGAGCAGTACTTC. The rearrangement uses TRBV7-6 and TRBJ2-7; 8 bases map to TRBD1. The CDR3 is made up of 14 amino acids. Unmatched junction bases numbered 6, after V lost 5 bases and J lost 3 bases. Germline CDR1 and CDR2: SGHVS and FNYEAQ.

This clonotype was found many times. V and J are TRBV6-6 and TRBJ1-5; a possible D gene is TRBD1 (5 bases). This CDR3 region has 15 residues. Germline CDR1 MNHNY, CDR2 SVGAGI (reference sequence). The V gene lost 2 bases and the J gene lost 4 bases, with 12 bases spanning the gap. This CDR3 is CASSYGQGGNQPQHF. CDR3 nucleotides: TGTGCCAGCAGTTACGGGCAGGGTGGGAATCAGCCCCAGCATTTT.

Concerning this clonotype: A much larger clone differs from this one at a single base, so this may be a read error. J is TRBJ2-1 and V is TRBV12-3 or TRBV12-4; D is possibly TRBD2 (6 bases). The CDR3 loop spans 12 amino acids. The CDR3 DNA sequence: TGTGCCTGCAGCCCCACCGGAGGGAAGCAGTTCTTC. Protein sequence: CACSPTGGKQFF.

This clonotype was counted ten times or more. The chain has TRBV6-1 and TRBJ1-2; 10 nucleotides agree with TRBD1. The CDR3 extends over 16 amino acids. Germline lookup yields CDR1 MNHNS and CDR2 SASEGT. Trimming at V came to 5 bases and at J to 5 bases, leaving 11 bases not matched to a gene. The CDR3 reads CASSQPGQGKAYGYTF. The DNA for the CDR3 is TGTGCCAGCAGTCAGCCGGGACAGGGGAAAGCATATGGCTACACCTTC.

The chain uses TRBV4-2 and TRBJ2-5, with D perhaps matching TRBD2 (6 bases). The germline V gene encodes CDR1 LGHNA and CDR2 YNFKEQ. The CDR3 is 14 residues long. The V end lost 3 bases, the J end lost 4 bases, and 12 bases lay between the germline ends. DNA for the CDR3: TGTGCCAGCAGCCACGGGGGTATAAGAGAGACCCAGTACTTC. Translating gives CASSHGGIRETQYF.

The chain links TRBV5-1 to TRBJ2-1, with 10 bases lining up with TRBD2. Unmatched junction bases numbered 11, after V lost 0 bases and J lost 8 bases. Germline values: CDR1 SGHRS, CDR2 YFSETQ. The CDR3 extends over 17 amino acids. The CDR3 DNA is TGCGCCAGCAGCTTGGAAACTGTAGCGGGGGGCGACTATGAGCAGTTCTTC. Translating gives CASSLETVAGGDYEQFF.

This sequence joins TRBV9 and TRBJ1-6; 11 bases are a match to TRBD1. The V segment lost 2 bases and the J segment 7 bases; nucleotides outside the gene matches: 2. The CDR3 runs 15 residues. CDR1 and CDR2 from the germline V gene are SGDLS and YYNGEE. The CDR3: CASSVGTGGNSPLHF. The CDR3 DNA sequence: TGTGCCAGCAGCGTGGGGACAGGGGGGAATTCACCCCTCCACTTT. Looking up the rest from reference TRBV9 and TRBJ1-6 gives the full variable domain: DSGVTQTPKHLITATGQRVTLRCSPRSGDLSVYWYQQSLDQGLQFLIQYYNGEERAKGNILERFSAQQFPDLHSELNLSSLELGDSALYFCASSVGTGGNSPLHFGNGTRLTVT.

This clonotype showed up many times. This chain links TRBV5-5 with TRBJ2-7; D gene ambiguous. Germline V gene sequence: CDR1 SGHKS, CDR2 YYEKEE (reference sequence). V lost 1 base and J lost 0, with 8 bases in between. This CDR3 comprises 14 residues. For the CDR3, the DNA is TGTGCCAGCAGCTTGCCCGTGAGCTCCTACGAGCAGTACTTC. Translated, it gives CASSLPVSSYEQYF.

The genes are TRBV7-9 and TRBJ2-7, with 9 positions matching TRBD2. The ends lost 5 bases at V and 5 bases at J; junction bases unmatched: 10. The germline gives CDR1 SEHNR, CDR2 FQNEAQ (reference sequence). The CDR3 loop spans 15 amino acids. DNA of the CDR3: TGTGCCAGCAGCAGAAGTAGCGGGGGCAGTGACGAGCAGTACTTC. Its translation is CASSRSSGGSDEQYF.

As concerns this clonotype: Since a much larger clone is just one base distant, this may be a read error. This chain joins TRBV20-1 and TRBJ1-5; D is perhaps TRBD1 (6 bases). The length of the CDR3 is 15 residues. CDR1 and CDR2 (germline): DFQATT, SNEGSKA (reference sequence). The CDR3 loop reads CSAAEQGHSSQPQHF. CDR3 DNA: TGCAGTGCCGCGGAACAGGGCCATAGCAGTCAGCCCCAGCATTTT.

This clonotype was recorded a few times. The rearrangement joins TRBV9 to TRBJ2-3; 10 positions agree with TRBD2. CDR3 length equals 15 residues. With V trimmed by 0 bases and J by 4 bases, 2 bases remained unmatched. From germline, CDR1 is SGDLS and CDR2 YYNGEE. The CDR3 here is CASSVVGTSADTQYF. CDR3 sequence (DNA): TGTGCCAGCAGCGTAGTGGGGACTAGCGCAGATACGCAGTATTTT.

Turning to this clonotype: A much larger clone is a single base away; this may be a read error. J is TRBJ1-5 and V is TRBV20-1; D uncertain. The CDR3 runs 14 residues. CDR1 is DFQATT and CDR2 is SNEGSKA in the germline V gene (reference sequence). The germline V and J ends were trimmed by 1 base and 1 base, with 8 bases remaining between them. CDR3 bases: TGCAGTGCTAGAGTTGTACTGAGCAATCAGCCCCAGCATTTT. Protein: CSARVVLSNQPQHF.

As for this clonotype: Being one base from a much bigger clone, this may be a read error. The genes are TRBV6-1 and TRBJ2-1; 7 nucleotides align to TRBD2. This CDR3 contains 15 residues. Germline CDR1 is MNHNS and CDR2 is SASEGT. CDR3 residues: CASTRRGSSYNGQFF. CDR3 nucleotides: TGTGCCAGCACCCGACGCGGGAGCTCCTACAATGGGCAGTTCTTC.

This sequence joins TRBV6-2 or TRBV6-3 and TRBJ1-3; the match to TRBD1 covers 9 bases. This CDR3 has 14 residues. CDR1 and CDR2 from the germline V gene are MNHEY and SVGEGT. The ends lost 6 bases at V and 8 bases at J; junction bases unmatched: 8. CDR3 loop: CASRTGGARYTIYF. The CDR3 bases are TGTGCCAGCAGGACAGGGGGGGCCAGATACACCATATATTTT.

This clonotype was recorded many times. The chain recombines TRBV3-1 with TRBJ2-1, with D hard to call. CDR1 is LGHDT and CDR2 is YNNKEL in the germline V gene (reference sequence). CDR3 size: 15 residues. Trimming removed 6 bases at V and 5 bases at J, with 17 bases between. CDR3 nucleotide sequence: TGTGCCAGCAGACAGACTCGAACACACAACAATGAGCAGTTCTTC. Its translation: CASRQTRTHNNEQFF.